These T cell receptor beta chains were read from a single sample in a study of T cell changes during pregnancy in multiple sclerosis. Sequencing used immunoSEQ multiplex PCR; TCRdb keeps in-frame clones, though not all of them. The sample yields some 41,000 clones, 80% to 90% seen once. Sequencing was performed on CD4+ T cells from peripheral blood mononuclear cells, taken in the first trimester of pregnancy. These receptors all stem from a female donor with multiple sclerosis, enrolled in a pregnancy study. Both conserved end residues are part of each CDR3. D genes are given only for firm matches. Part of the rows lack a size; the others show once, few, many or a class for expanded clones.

TGTGCCAGCAGCTTAGACCGCCGCCGGTCTAGCGGGGGAGATACGCAGTATTTT,CASSLDRRRSSGGDTQYF,TRBJ2-3,TRBV7-8,TRBD2,18,-
TGCGCCAGCAGCAAGGGGACAGGGGGAAACACTGAAGCTTTCTTT,CASSKGTGGNTEAFF,TRBJ1-1,TRBV4-3,TRBD1,15,-
TGTGCCAGCAGCCCTTTAGGACTAGCGTCGGACAATGAGCAGTTCTTC,CASSPLGLASDNEQFF,TRBJ2-1,TRBV4-2,TRBD2,16,-
TGTGCCAGCACCGAGGGGGGGAACAATGAGCAGTTCTTC,CASTEGGNNEQFF,TRBJ2-1,TRBV9,-,13,-
TGTGCCAGCACCCCGGACAGGGCTGACACCATATATTTT,CASTPDRADTIYF,TRBJ1-3,TRBV7-2,TRBD1,13,-
TGTGCCAGCAGCCCGTCGGGACAGGGGTATCTGTACTTC,CASSPSGQGYLYF,TRBJ2-5,TRBV7-2,TRBD1,13,-
TGTGCCAGCAGCCAACTAGGGCCGGGATTGGAGACCCAGTACTTC,CASSQLGPGLETQYF,TRBJ2-5,TRBV14,-,15,-
TGTGCCAGTACTGGGACAGGGGACACCGGGGAGCTGTTTTTT,CASTGTGDTGELFF,TRBJ2-2,TRBV19,TRBD1,14,-
TGTGCTAGTGGTTTGTCCCTGACTAGCGGGCCCTACAATGAGCAGTTCTTC,CASGLSLTSGPYNEQFF,TRBJ2-1,TRBV12-5,TRBD2,17,once
TGCGCCAGCAGCCAAGACCATAATTGGGCTTCAGAGCAGTACTTC,CASSQDHNWASEQYF,TRBJ2-7,TRBV4-1,-,15,-
TGTGCCAGTCCCCCAGAGGGAAAATCCTACGAGCAGTACTTC,CASPPEGKSYEQYF,TRBJ2-7,TRBV19,-,14,once
TGTGCCAGCAGGCCGGGTTCGAGCGGGGATACGCAGTATTTT,CASRPGSSGDTQYF,TRBJ2-3,TRBV6-5,-,14,once
TGTGCCAGCAGGAAAACGACAGAACCAACTGAAGCTTTCTTT,CASRKTTEPTEAFF,TRBJ1-1,TRBV7-8,-,14,-
TGCAGCGTACAGGTCCCCGTTCTTCCTAATTCACCCCTCCACTTT,CSVQVPVLPNSPLHF,TRBJ1-6,TRBV29-1,-,15,-